This T cell receptor beta chain was sequenced in a study of shared clonotypes between healthy human individuals (TCRdb year 2020). Concerning the study at large: The cohort comprised a couple of women and three men aged 18 to 49 years. For each donor, CD4 naive and CD4 memory were each run on three plates, CD8 naive on two plates, and CD8 memory on one plate. To estimate repertoire size and how much clonotype sharing occurs between individuals, the study deeply sequenced the blood TCR repertoires of about five healthy adults. To increase sequencing depth and limit assay-specific biases, different laboratories used diverse techniques to prepare libraries and sequence TCR repertoires. Each donor's leukapheresis produced roughly between roughly 0.85 and 10 billion PBMCs. What the research found in general, with its limitations: Compared with non-shared clonotypes, the clonotypes found in all four sorted-subset donors had higher generation probabilities. Even with the large sequencing depth, rarefaction of the sorted-subset datasets indicated that sequencing was incomplete. Pairwise subsampling indicated that sequencing depth was expected to affect the degree of clonotype sharing among donors. The genetic and exposure-history diversity represented was limited by the small number of donors. Sharing across a few donors was observed for about 5% of naive CD4, 3% to 4% of naive CD8, about 2.5% of memory CD4, and approximately 0.41% of memory CD8 clonotypes. Estimated clonotype richness was generally larger for naive than for memory subsets. Sampling was restricted to blood, and TCR repertoires in tissue are likely to differ from TCR repertoires in blood.

The donors were healthy, HIV-negative adults who had no recently reported acute infections or vaccinations. All donors were Caucasian adults living in Nashville, Tennessee, USA. CD8 memory samples were composed of magnetically selected CD45RO+ cells combined with CCR7-negative CD45RA+ effector memory (TemRA) cells. After blood collection by leukapheresis, PBMCs were isolated using Ficoll-Histopaque density gradient centrifugation and then cryopreserved in the vapor phase of liquid nitrogen. Analytical flow cytometry was used to check the purity and quantity of every magnetically sorted T cell population. Genomic DNA was isolated from every sorted fraction and measured by UV absorbance on a Nanodrop 2000c. TCR CDR3 regions were amplified from genomic DNA by multiplex PCR using the deep immunoSEQ assay. Genomic DNA extracted from each cell subset was distributed evenly over all wells of several immunoSEQ 96-well plates, and each plate served as one replicate. For sorted subsets, approximately 190 ng of genomic DNA, equivalent to some 30,000 T cell genomes, went into each replicate PCR. The purified libraries were quantified using a Qubit 3.0 fluorometer, sized with a Bioanalyzer 2100, and then quantified again using the KAPA Library Quantification kit. Each immunoSEQ 96-well plate was sequenced on its own single-read 150-cycle Illumina NextSeq 550 flow cell. Per the authors' processing: Because only junctional sequences without quality scores were contained in the immunoSEQ output, filtering matching that applied to full-length reads could not be performed. To assign V/J genes and CDR3, sequences were annotated using PyIR, a Python wrapper for IgBLAST v1.9, with IMGT germline references. Reads were removed for weak V/J assignments (E-value above 1e-6), missing CDR3, stop codons, out-of-frame junctions, or ambiguous translated residues. V3J clonotypes were defined as sequences sharing the same inferred V gene, J gene, and CDR3 amino acid sequence. To compute the percentage overlap between repertoires, the number of shared unique clonotypes was divided by the size of the smaller repertoire. RTK rarefaction, the Chao1 estimator, and Recon v2.1 estimates of unobserved clonotypes were used to assess repertoire richness. Generation probabilities were computed with OLGA for all TCRbeta clonotypes obtained by the gDNA method from several donors. TCRdb took this table from immuneACCESS and kept in-frame rearrangements with V and J called. Such tables lack part of the clones; where checked against another copy, unresolved V genes explain under half of the gap, and the rest is unexplained. That table gives V, J and clone size, and the DNA gave D and trimming. The sample table lists a few hundred thousand clones, roughly 91% of them with a count of one. The ten largest make up roughly 16% of the sample.

To note about this clone: Its antigen is unknown. No quality values exist for individual bases; no much larger clone is one base distant.

V drops 6 bases and J drops 4 bases, leaving 22 bases in between. From the germline V gene (reference sequence), CDR1 is MNHEY and CDR2 is SMNVEV. Including cysteine and phenylalanine, the CDR3 has 16 amino acids. The entry retains the CDR3 DNA only, 48 bases that are in frame from base 1. The clonotype was recovered from a man between 18 and 35 years old in good health. The receptor chain draws on TRBV27 and TRBJ2-7; TRBD2 is a possible D gene, resting on 7 matching bases. What was sequenced was memory CD8+ T cells sorted from blood. This specimen's cell subset or site label, interpreted: CD45RO+ cells pooled with CCR7-negative TemRA cells. CDR3 loop: CASSPLGGEAGYEQYF. The DNA is as follows: TGTGCCAGCAGCCCCTTAGGGGGGGAGGCGGGATACGAGCAGTACTTC.